This entry features one T cell receptor (beta chain) sequence. Its antigen is currently unknown. The sample comes from a study of cytomegalovirus exposure and HLA in healthy donors. As for the study in general: The approximately 120 validation repertoires were reported in a later analysis to have been generated on the same platform as the roughly 700 first-cohort repertoires.

Method: immunoSEQ multiplex PCR; TCRdb's copy keeps in-frame clones and lacks some. The sample shows about 280,000 clones, roughly 90% of them seen only once. Whole-study results and caveats: Altogether, more than 150 TCR beta chains were recorded as cytomegalovirus-associated.

The source is a woman under 30 in good health and CMV-seronegative. The material sequenced was PBMCs.

This CDR3 reads CASSLDPLAGPYEQYF. The CDR3 DNA follows: TGTGCCAGCAGTTTAGATCCGCTAGCGGGGCCCTACGAGCAGTACTTC. The V gene is TRBV27, the J gene TRBJ2-7; TRBD2 agrees at 9 bases. CDR1 MNHEY and CDR2 SMNVEV come from the germline V gene (reference sequence). Trimming at V came to 2 bases and at J to 2 bases, leaving 7 bases not matched to a gene. The CDR3 is made up of 16 amino acids.